This T cell receptor (beta chain) stems from a study of shared clonotypes between healthy human individuals. Per the germline V gene, CDR1 is MNHEY and CDR2 is SVGAGI. The V gene lost 6 bases and the J gene lost 7 bases, with 9 bases spanning the gap. There are 11 residues in the CDR3. Assay: immunoSEQ multiplex PCR; the TCRdb copy retains only in-frame clones and omits some. The data show around 1.4 million clones, 97% to 99% seen once. This clonotype originated in a man aged 30-40 years in good health. J is TRBJ1-1 and V is TRBV6-5; D remains ambiguous. The material sequenced was naive CD4+ T cells sorted from blood. The subset is: CD45RA+ positively selected. CDR3 coding DNA: TGTGCCAGCAGGGCAGACTTTGAAGCTTTCTTT. This gives the protein CASRADFEAFF.